Below, one T cell receptor (beta chain) is given with its context. Specimens obtained from alopecia areata patients comprised lesional scalp punch biopsies and peripheral blood. The sample is drawn from a study of CD8+ T cells in alopecia areata. cDNA reverse transcribed from extracted RNA served as the sequencing template. TCRdb keeps only in-frame clones here, not all; method: immunoSEQ multiplex PCR. In the table there are 150,000 or so clones, 45% to 55% of which are singletons. Germline CDR1 LNHNV, CDR2 YYDKDF (reference sequence). Trimming left V 0 bases short and J 0 bases short, with 12 bases between. This CDR3 has 16 residues.

The material was CD8+ T cells sorted from blood, obtained at week 0. This receptor was obtained from a human donor with alopecia areata. This chain connects TRBV15 to TRBJ2-7, with D unresolved. The CDR3 DNA reads as TGTGCCACCAGCAGAGATGTGGGATTGCTCTCCTACGAGCAGTACTTC. Translating gives CATSRDVGLLSYEQYF.